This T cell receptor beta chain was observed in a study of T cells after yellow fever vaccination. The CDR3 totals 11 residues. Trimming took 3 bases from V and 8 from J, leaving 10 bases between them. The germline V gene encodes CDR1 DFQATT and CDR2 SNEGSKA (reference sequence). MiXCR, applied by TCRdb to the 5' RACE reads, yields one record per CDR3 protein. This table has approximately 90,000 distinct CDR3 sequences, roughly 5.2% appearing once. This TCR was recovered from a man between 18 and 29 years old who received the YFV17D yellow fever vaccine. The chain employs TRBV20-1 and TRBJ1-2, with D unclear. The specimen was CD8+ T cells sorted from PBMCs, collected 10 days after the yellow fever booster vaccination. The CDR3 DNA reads TGCAGTGCTAGGATAGGCTTAGGCTACACCTTC. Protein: CSARIGLGYTF.